The next 16 T cell receptor beta chains were all read from a single sample in a study of blood T cells in healthy people across ages (dated by TCRdb to about 2015). The library was prepared using 5' RACE. The run used an Illumina HiSeq 2500. The second PCR ran for about 7 to 11 cycles and used a J-beta primer mix along with a sample-barcoded 5' primer. TCRdb handled the public reads itself, with Q25 trimming in fastp and clone calling in MiXCR, and kept productive beta chains. When rows share a CDR3 protein, they turn into one entry using the most common DNA and genes. The sample contains some 1.4 million distinct CDR3 sequences, approximately 42% of them found a single time. The top ten clones comprise 7.9% of the sample. The sequencing input was blood. The receptor set was obtained from a woman between 18 and 29 years old in good health.

This clonotype was seen a single time. V is TRBV4-1 and J is TRBJ1-6; the D is unclear. Germline loops: CDR1 MGHRA, CDR2 YSYEKL. V was shortened by 0 bases and J by 7 bases, with 10 bases between the two germline ends. The CDR3 sequence is 15 residues long. This chain's CDR3 is CASSQEWETNSPLHF. DNA for the CDR3: TGCGCCAGCAGCCAAGAATGGGAAACGAATTCACCCCTCCACTTT.

This clonotype was counted a few times. The rearrangement joins TRBV12-3 or TRBV12-4 to TRBJ2-1; 7 bases line up with TRBD2. This CDR3 has 13 residues. With 6 bases clipped from V and 9 bases from J, the junction kept 8 bases outside the gene matches. The CDR3 protein is CASRLTSSGEQFF. The CDR3 DNA is TGTGCCAGCAGGTTGACTAGCAGCGGTGAGCAGTTCTTC.

The chain is built from TRBV27 and TRBJ2-5, with 8 nucleotides matching TRBD1. V was clipped by 5 bases and J by 5 bases; unmatched bases: 7. This CDR3 is built from 14 residues. Germline CDR1 is MNHEY and CDR2 is SMNVEV (reference sequence). The DNA for the CDR3 is TGTGCCAGCAGTGTCGACAGGGACAGGGAGACCCAGTACTTC. It yields the protein CASSVDRDRETQYF.

This chain links TRBV3-1 with TRBJ2-5; 9 bases are shared with TRBD2. Germline V CDR1 and CDR2: LGHDT, YNNKEL (reference sequence). There are 15 residues in the CDR3. The V and J ends lost 4 bases and 11 bases, in that order; junction bases with no gene match: 14. CDR3 sequence reads: CASSLGLAKYNEQYF. CDR3 nucleotides: TGTGCCAGCAGCCTCGGACTAGCGAAGTACAATGAGCAGTACTTC.

The chain carries TRBV4-1 and TRBJ2-1; 8 nucleotides match TRBD2. The V segment lost 5 bases and the J segment 1 base; nucleotides outside the gene matches: 10. The CDR3 sequence is 17 residues long. CDR1 MGHRA and CDR2 YSYEKL come from the germline V gene. For the CDR3, the DNA is TGCGCCAGCAGCTCCGGGACTAGGGCTTCGTCCTACAATGAGCAGTTCTTC. It yields the protein CASSSGTRASSYNEQFF.

This clonotype was counted a few times. V gene TRBV29-1 combines with J gene TRBJ2-7, with 10 bases matching TRBD1. Trimming removed 6 bases from V and 5 bases from J; junction bases left unmatched: 4. The CDR3 length is 12 residues. Germline V gene sequence: CDR1 SQVTM, CDR2 ANQGSEA. The CDR3 DNA reads as TGCAGCGTAGGACAGGGGGGTAACGAGCAGTACTTC. As protein: CSVGQGGNEQYF.

In its sample, this clonotype was seen a few times. V is TRBV6-1 and J is TRBJ2-1; D possibly matches TRBD1 or TRBD2 (5 bases each). Trimming took 1 base from V and 7 from J, leaving 14 bases between them. Germline V gene data show CDR1 as MNHNS and CDR2 as SASEGT. The CDR3 is made up of 15 amino acids. CDR3 nucleotides: TGTGCCAGCAGTGAAGTCACCAGGGAGAGGAATGAGCAGTTCTTC. It yields the protein CASSEVTRERNEQFF.

This clonotype was seen only a few times. The CDR3 loop is CAISGDRANYGYTF. As DNA, the CDR3 is TGTGCCATCAGTGGCGACAGGGCGAACTATGGCTACACCTTC. This chain links TRBV10-3 with TRBJ1-2, with 7 bases fitting TRBD1. V trimming: 4 bases; J trimming: 2 bases; junction bases outside the gene matches: 4. CDR1 and CDR2 from the germline V gene are ENHRY and SYGVKD. This CDR3 has 14 amino acids.

This clonotype turned up a few times. J is TRBJ2-5 and V is TRBV20-1; 8 bases are a match to TRBD2. V trimming: 1 base; J trimming: 5 bases; junction bases outside the gene matches: 6. Germline CDR1 DFQATT, CDR2 SNEGSKA (reference sequence). The CDR3 is 14 residues long. The CDR3 bases are TGCAGTGCTAGAGCGCCTAGCGGGTGGGAGACCCAGTACTTC. Amino acids: CSARAPSGWETQYF.

This clonotype was recorded at least ten times. DNA for the CDR3: TGCGCCAGCAGTGCGGGACAGGGGGCCTACGAGCAGTACTTC. This sequence encodes CASSAGQGAYEQYF. The V gene is TRBV5-1, the J gene TRBJ2-7; 11 positions match TRBD1. Per the germline V gene, CDR1 is SGHRS and CDR2 is YFSETQ. Unmatched junction bases numbered 3, after V lost 5 bases and J lost 2 bases. CDR3 length equals 14 residues.

Here the CDR3 DNA reads TGTGCCAGCAGTCCCCGGACAGGGAATGGGGCCAACGTCCTGACTTTC. The encoded protein is CASSPRTGNGANVLTF. V is TRBV12-3 or TRBV12-4 and J is TRBJ2-6; 8 bases align to TRBD1. CDR3 length equals 16 residues. V trimming: 5 bases; J trimming: 3 bases; junction bases outside the gene matches: 6.

V usage is TRBV7-9 and J usage is TRBJ2-2; D possibly corresponds to TRBD2 (5 bases). Germline CDR1 and CDR2: SEHNR and FQNEAQ (reference sequence). This CDR3 contains 12 residues. Trimming cost V 4 bases and J 6 bases, with 6 bases left between them. The CDR3 bases are TGTGCCAGCAGCTCGGACTCCGGGGAGCTGTTTTTT. This gives the protein CASSSDSGELFF.

The rearrangement links TRBV6-2 or TRBV6-3 to TRBJ2-1; D might be TRBD2 (6 bases). The CDR3 spans 16 residues. Germline CDR1 MNHEY, CDR2 SVGEGT. Trimming took 6 bases from V and 1 from J, leaving 16 bases between them. DNA for the CDR3: TGTGCCAGCAGACTCCGGCTAGCGAGGTCCTACAATGAGCAGTTCTTC. It encodes CASRLRLARSYNEQFF.

The V gene is TRBV27, the J gene TRBJ2-1; 8 positions agree with TRBD2. There are 16 residues in the CDR3. The germline gives CDR1 MNHEY, CDR2 SMNVEV (reference sequence). The ends lost 3 bases at V and 9 bases at J; junction bases unmatched: 13. The DNA of the CDR3 is TGTGCCAGCAGTTTGACGTTTAGCGGGAACTTTCGTGAGCAGTTCTTC. Protein: CASSLTFSGNFREQFF.

This chain connects TRBV11-2 to TRBJ2-1; 11 nucleotides agree with TRBD2. The CDR3 has 18 residues. V was clipped by 5 bases and J by 10 bases; unmatched bases: 19. Germline V gene lookup returns CDR1 SGHAT and CDR2 FQNNGV. The CDR3 DNA reads as TGTGCCAGCAGCCCCCCGGTTAGCGGGGGGGGTAAAGGTAAAGAGCAGTTCTTC. The encoded protein is CASSPPVSGGGKGKEQFF.

The chain joins TRBV11-1 to TRBJ1-6; D is possibly TRBD1 (6 bases). Germline V gene sequence: CDR1 SGHAT, CDR2 FQDESV (reference sequence). The CDR3 is made up of 14 amino acids. V lost 5 bases to trimming and J lost 9 bases, with 14 bases between them. This CDR3 is CASSLRGGGSPLHF. The CDR3 coding sequence is TGTGCCAGCAGCCTCCGGGGAGGGGGTTCACCCCTCCACTTT.